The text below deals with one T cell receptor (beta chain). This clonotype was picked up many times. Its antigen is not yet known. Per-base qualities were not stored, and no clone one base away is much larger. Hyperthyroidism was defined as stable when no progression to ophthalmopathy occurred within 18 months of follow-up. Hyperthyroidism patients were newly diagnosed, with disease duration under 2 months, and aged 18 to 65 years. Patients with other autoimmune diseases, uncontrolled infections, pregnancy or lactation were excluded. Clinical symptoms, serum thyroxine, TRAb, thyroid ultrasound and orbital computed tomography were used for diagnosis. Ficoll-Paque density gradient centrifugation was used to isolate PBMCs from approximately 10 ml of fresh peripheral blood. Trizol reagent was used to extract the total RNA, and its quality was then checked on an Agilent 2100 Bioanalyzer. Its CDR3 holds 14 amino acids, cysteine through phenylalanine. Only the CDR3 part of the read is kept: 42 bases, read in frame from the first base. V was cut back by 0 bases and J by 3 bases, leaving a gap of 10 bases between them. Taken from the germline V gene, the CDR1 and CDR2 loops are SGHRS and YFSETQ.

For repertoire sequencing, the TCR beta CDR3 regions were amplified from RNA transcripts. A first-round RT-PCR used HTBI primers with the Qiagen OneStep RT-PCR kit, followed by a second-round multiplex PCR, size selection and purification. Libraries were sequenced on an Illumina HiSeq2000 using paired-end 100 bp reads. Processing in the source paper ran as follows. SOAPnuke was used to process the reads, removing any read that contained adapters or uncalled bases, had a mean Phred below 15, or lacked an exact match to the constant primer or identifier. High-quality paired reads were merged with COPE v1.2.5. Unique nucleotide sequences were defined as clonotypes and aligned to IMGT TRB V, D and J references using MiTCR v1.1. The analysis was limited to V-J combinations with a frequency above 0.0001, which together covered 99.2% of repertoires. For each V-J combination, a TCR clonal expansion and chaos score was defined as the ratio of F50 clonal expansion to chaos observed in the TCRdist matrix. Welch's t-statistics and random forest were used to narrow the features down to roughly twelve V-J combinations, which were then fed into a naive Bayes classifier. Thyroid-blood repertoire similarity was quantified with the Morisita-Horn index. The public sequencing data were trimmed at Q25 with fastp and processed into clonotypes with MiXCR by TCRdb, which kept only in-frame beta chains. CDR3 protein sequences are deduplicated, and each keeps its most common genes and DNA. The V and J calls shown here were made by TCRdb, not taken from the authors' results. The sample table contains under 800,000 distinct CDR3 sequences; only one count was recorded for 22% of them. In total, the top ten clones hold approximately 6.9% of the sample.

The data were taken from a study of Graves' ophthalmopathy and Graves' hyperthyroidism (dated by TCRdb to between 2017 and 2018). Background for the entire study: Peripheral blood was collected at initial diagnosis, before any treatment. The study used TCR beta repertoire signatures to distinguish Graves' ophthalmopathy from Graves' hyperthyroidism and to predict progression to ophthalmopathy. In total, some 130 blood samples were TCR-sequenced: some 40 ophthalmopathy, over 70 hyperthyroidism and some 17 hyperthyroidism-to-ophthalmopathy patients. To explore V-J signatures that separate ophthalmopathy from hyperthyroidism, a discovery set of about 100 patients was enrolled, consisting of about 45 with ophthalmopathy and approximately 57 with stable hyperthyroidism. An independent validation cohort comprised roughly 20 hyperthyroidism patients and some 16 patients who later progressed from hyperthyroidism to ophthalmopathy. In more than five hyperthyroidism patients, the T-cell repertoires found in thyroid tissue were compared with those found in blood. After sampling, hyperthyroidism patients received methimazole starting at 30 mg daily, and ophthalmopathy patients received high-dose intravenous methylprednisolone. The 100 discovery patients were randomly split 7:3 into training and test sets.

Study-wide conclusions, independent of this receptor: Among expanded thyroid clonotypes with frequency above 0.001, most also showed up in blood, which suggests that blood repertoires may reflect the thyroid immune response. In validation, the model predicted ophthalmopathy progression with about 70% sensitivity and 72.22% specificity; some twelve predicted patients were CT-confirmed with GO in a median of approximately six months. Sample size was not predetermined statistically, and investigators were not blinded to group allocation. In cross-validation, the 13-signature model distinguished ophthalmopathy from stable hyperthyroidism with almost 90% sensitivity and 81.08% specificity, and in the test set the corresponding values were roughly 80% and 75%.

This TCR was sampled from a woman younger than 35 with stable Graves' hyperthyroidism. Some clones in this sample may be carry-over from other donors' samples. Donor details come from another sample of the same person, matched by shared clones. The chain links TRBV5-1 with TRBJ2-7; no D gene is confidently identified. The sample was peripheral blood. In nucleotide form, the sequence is TGCGCCAGCAGCTTGGAGTGGGGTAACTACGAGCAGTACTTC. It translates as CASSLEWGNYEQYF.